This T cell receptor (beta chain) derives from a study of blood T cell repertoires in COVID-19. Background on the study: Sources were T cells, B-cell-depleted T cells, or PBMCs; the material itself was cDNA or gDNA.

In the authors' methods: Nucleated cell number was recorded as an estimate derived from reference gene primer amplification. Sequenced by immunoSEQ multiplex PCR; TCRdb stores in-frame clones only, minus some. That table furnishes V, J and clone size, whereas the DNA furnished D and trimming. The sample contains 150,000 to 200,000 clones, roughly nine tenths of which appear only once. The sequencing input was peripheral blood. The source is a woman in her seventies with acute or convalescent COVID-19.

The CDR3 nucleotides read TGTGCCAGCAGCATCCACAGGGGAGTGAACACTGAAGCTTTCTTT. Its translation is CASSIHRGVNTEAFF. The genes are TRBV3-1 (or the pseudogene TRBV3-2) and TRBJ1-1, with 7 bases matching TRBD1. Germline loops: CDR1 LGHDT, CDR2 YNNKEL (reference sequence). Trimming took 5 bases from V and 0 from J; bases not matched to a gene: 6. The CDR3 covers 15 residues.